These T cell receptor beta chains were read from a single sample in a study of blood T cell repertoires in COVID-19. Here immunoSEQ multiplex PCR was the method, and the copy in TCRdb shows in-frame clones only, minus some. The data hold about 420,000 clones, with roughly 89% observed a single time. The source material was peripheral blood. These receptors were obtained from a man younger than 30 with COVID-19, enrolled during active disease. Each CDR3 is given with its conserved first and last residue. Each record gives: clone size, J gene, D gene, V gene, CDR3 protein, CDR3 DNA. A D gene is named only where the DNA matches it firmly. Size is stated for part of the rows, as once, few or many counts, or as a class when the clone is expanded.

- | TRBJ2-5 | - | TRBV4-2 | CASSPPDRTSGDLGETQYF | TGTGCCAGCAGCCCTCCAGACCGGACCAGCGGTGATTTAGGAGAGACCCAGTACTTC
- | TRBJ2-1 | - | TRBV5-1 | CASSLASEYNEQFF | TGCGCCAGCAGCTTGGCGAGCGAGTACAATGAGCAGTTCTTC
- | TRBJ1-1 | TRBD1 | TRBV12-3/TRBV12-4 | CASNFGQGVEAFF | TGTGCCAGCAACTTCGGACAGGGTGTTGAAGCTTTCTTT
- | TRBJ1-1 | TRBD1 | TRBV19 | CASSMVQGQGGSTEAFF | TGTGCCAGTAGTATGGTACAAGGACAGGGGGGTAGCACTGAAGCTTTCTTT
- | TRBJ2-4 | TRBD2 | TRBV4-1 | CASSQDPPGTSGILAKNIQYF | TGCGCCAGCAGCCAAGATCCTCCAGGGACTAGCGGCATTCTAGCCAAAAACATTCAGTACTTC
- | TRBJ2-2 | TRBD2 | TRBV10-1 | CASSDISGGHTGELFF | TGCGCCAGCAGTGACATTAGCGGGGGTCACACCGGGGAGCTGTTTTTT
- | TRBJ2-5 | - | TRBV6-5 | CASTEEWTGETQYF | TGTGCCAGCACCGAGGAGTGGACTGGAGAGACCCAGTACTTC
- | TRBJ1-2 | - | TRBV3-1/TRBV3-2 | CASRAGGVNYGYTF | TGTGCCAGCAGAGCGGGGGGAGTTAACTATGGCTACACCTTC
- | TRBJ2-1 | - | TRBV4-1 | CASSHAPGFNEQFF | TGCGCCAGCAGCCACGCCCCAGGGTTTAATGAGCAGTTCTTC
few | TRBJ1-1 | - | TRBV3-1/TRBV3-2 | CASSRGGNTEAFF | TGTGCCAGCAGCCGCGGGGGGAACACTGAAGCTTTCTTT
- | TRBJ2-4 | - | TRBV5-1 | CASSLRTDGKNIQYF | TGCGCCAGCAGCTTACGGACAGACGGCAAAAACATTCAGTACTTC
- | TRBJ1-1 | TRBD1 | TRBV7-9 | CATQTGAINTEAFF | TGTGCCACCCAAACAGGGGCCATAAACACTGAAGCTTTCTTT
- | TRBJ2-2 | TRBD2 | TRBV11-2 | CASSRLAGNTGELFF | TGTGCCAGCAGTCGACTAGCGGGAAACACCGGGGAGCTGTTTTTT
- | TRBJ1-5 | TRBD1 | TRBV7-9 | CASSMTGGGNQPQHF | TGTGCCAGCAGCATGACAGGGGGAGGCAATCAGCCCCAGCATTTT
- | TRBJ2-7 | TRBD2 | TRBV12-5 | CASGFFSGTSAEQYF | TGTGCTAGTGGTTTTTTCTCTGGGACTAGCGCCGAGCAGTACTTC
- | TRBJ2-1 | - | TRBV2 | CASRRTRDTSYNEQFF | TGTGCCAGCAGGCGAACTCGGGACACCTCCTACAATGAGCAGTTCTTC